These T cell receptor beta chains were read from a single sample in a study of Graves' ophthalmopathy and Graves' hyperthyroidism. TCRdb re-analysed the multiplex PCR reads in MiXCR, keeping a single row per CDR3 protein. This repertoire shows hundreds of thousands of distinct CDR3 sequences, under 50% found once; its top ten account for 3.3%. The sequencing sample was made of peripheral blood. The receptors were gathered from an adult man with Graves' ophthalmopathy. Both conserved end residues are trimmed from each CDR3. Each record gives: J gene, V gene, CDR3 protein.

J: TRBJ1-2; V: TRBV9; CDR3: ASSVAPGTDIFNYGYT
J: TRBJ2-7; V: TRBV25-1; CDR3: ASSWAGGTGEQY
J: TRBJ1-4; V: TRBV5-5; CDR3: ASSSRGINEKLF
J: TRBJ2-5; V: TRBV20-1; CDR3: SARPPLGLLQGRGQETQY
J: TRBJ1-2; V: TRBV6-6; CDR3: ASSYSILGGGHGYT
J: TRBJ2-1; V: TRBV24-1; CDR3: ATSDGSGRFYNEQF
J: TRBJ1-2; V: TRBV11-1; CDR3: ASSLGGTGGDGYT
J: TRBJ2-2; V: TRBV7-8; CDR3: ASSHTGGAYNTGELF
J: TRBJ1-2; V: TRBV19; CDR3: ASSTGTGLLYGYS
J: TRBJ2-5; V: TRBV7-3; CDR3: ASSETAGSQY
J: TRBJ2-6; V: TRBV27; CDR3: ASSGRLTSGANVLT
J: TRBJ2-5; V: TRBV20-1; CDR3: SARGSWETQY
J: TRBJ1-1; V: TRBV19; CDR3: ASSIRSGDSEAF
J: TRBJ2-7; V: TRBV9; CDR3: ASSAGQDLYEQY
J: TRBJ2-7; V: TRBV19; CDR3: ASSSPRGDRSSYEQY
J: TRBJ2-7; V: TRBV4-3; CDR3: ASSQDNGRVDEQY
J: TRBJ2-7; V: TRBV7-9; CDR3: ASSPRGQGRHEQY
J: TRBJ2-7; V: TRBV9; CDR3: ASSQVEGTYSYEQY
J: TRBJ2-5; V: TRBV15; CDR3: ATSRGAGPQY
J: TRBJ2-7; V: TRBV2; CDR3: ARSRTGMNYEQY
J: TRBJ1-2; V: TRBV2; CDR3: ASKTVLLGYGYT
J: TRBJ1-1; V: TRBV6-5; CDR3: ASSYVGEAF
J: TRBJ2-5; V: TRBV11-2; CDR3: ASSSTRTKEETQY
J: TRBJ2-5; V: TRBV19; CDR3: ALAGEETQY
J: TRBJ2-2; V: TRBV7-9; CDR3: ASSHRDFDPTGELF
J: TRBJ1-2; V: TRBV12-3/TRBV12-4; CDR3: ASTRSGTGHSNYGYT
J: TRBJ1-5; V: TRBV19; CDR3: ASTRTGTAAYSNQPQH
J: TRBJ1-5; V: TRBV7-9; CDR3: ASSLGTGLQPQH
J: TRBJ1-1; V: TRBV12-3/TRBV12-4; CDR3: ASSSINRETEAF
J: TRBJ2-5; V: TRBV19; CDR3: ASSENRGQETQY
J: TRBJ1-1; V: TRBV29-1; CDR3: SVLLGTGEAF
J: TRBJ1-1; V: TRBV10-3; CDR3: AISASRTTDTEAF
J: TRBJ2-5; V: TRBV25-1; CDR3: ASSEPGREAQY
J: TRBJ1-4; V: TRBV7-9; CDR3: ASSLARTGWREKLF
J: TRBJ1-2; V: TRBV5-1; CDR3: ASSSLGPRQGGGYT